The rows below give T cell receptor beta chains drawn from one sample of a study of read filtering for tumor transcriptome and immune sequencing. Each CDR3 protein is one row after TCRdb ran MiXCR on the reads. This sample yields 25,000 to 35,000 distinct CDR3 sequences, of which around a sixth are seen a single time; under 20% belongs to the top ten. Sample: a population of CD138-negative cells sorted from bone marrow. Receptors were obtained from a donor at least 40 years old with multiple myeloma. CDR3s include the opening cysteine and the closing phenylalanine or tryptophan. Fields, in order: V gene, J gene, D gene, clone size, CDR3 DNA, CDR3 protein. The D gene is left open where the match is weak. Not all rows give a size; the values are once, few, many and, for expanded clones, a class.

V: TRBV7-9; J: TRBJ2-3; D: -; size: many; DNA: TGTGCCAGCAGCTTAGAAGGCAGCACAGATACGCAGTATTTT; CDR3: CASSLEGSTDTQYF
V: TRBV6-2/TRBV6-3; J: TRBJ1-5; D: -; size: few; DNA: TGTGCCAGCAGTTTTCCCAGGGCAGGGAGTCCTCAGCCCCAGCATTTT; CDR3: CASSFPRAGSPQPQHF
V: TRBV11-1; J: TRBJ2-7; D: -; size: many; DNA: TGTGCCAGCAGCTTAGGAGTCTCCTACGAGCAGTACTTC; CDR3: CASSLGVSYEQYF
V: TRBV29-1; J: TRBJ2-1; D: -; size: medium-sized; DNA: TGCAGCGGGGGCCTAAACAATGAGCAGTTCTTC; CDR3: CSGGLNNEQFF
V: TRBV7-9; J: TRBJ2-3; D: -; size: many; DNA: TGTGCCAGCAGCTTAGCGGCGGGACAGATCACAGATACGCAGTATTTT; CDR3: CASSLAAGQITDTQYF
V: TRBV20-1; J: TRBJ2-5; D: -; size: many; DNA: TGCAGTGCTAGGGGACGGCGGTACCAAGAGACCCAGTACTTC; CDR3: CSARGRRYQETQYF
V: TRBV4-2; J: TRBJ1-1; D: -; size: many; DNA: TGTGCCAGCAGCCAAGATCGGGGGGGCACTGAAGCTTTCTTT; CDR3: CASSQDRGGTEAFF
V: TRBV27; J: TRBJ2-7; D: -; size: many; DNA: TGTGCCAGCAGGTATCAGGGCTCCTACGAGCAGTACTTC; CDR3: CASRYQGSYEQYF
V: TRBV11-2; J: TRBJ2-7; D: -; size: many; DNA: TGTGCCAGCAGCCTCTCACAGCGAACCTACGAGCAGTACTTC; CDR3: CASSLSQRTYEQYF
V: TRBV11-2; J: TRBJ2-2; D: -; size: medium-sized; DNA: TGTGCCAGCAGCTTAAGGGGTGTCACCGGGGAGCTGTTTTTT; CDR3: CASSLRGVTGELFF
V: TRBV29-1; J: TRBJ2-2; D: -; size: many; DNA: TGCAGCGTCGATGACAGCGAGGCGAACACCGGGGAGCTGTTTTTT; CDR3: CSVDDSEANTGELFF
V: TRBV6-1; J: TRBJ2-7; D: -; size: many; DNA: TGTGCCAGCAGTGAAGTGGGGCGCGAGCAGTACTTC; CDR3: CASSEVGREQYF
V: TRBV6-1; J: TRBJ2-6; D: -; size: many; DNA: TGTGCCAGCAGTGGGGGCAAAGCTGGGGCCAACGTCCTGACTTTC; CDR3: CASSGGKAGANVLTF
V: TRBV7-9; J: TRBJ2-4; D: -; size: many; DNA: TGTGCCAGCAACTTCGGGGGCAGTGAAAACATTCAGTACTTC; CDR3: CASNFGGSENIQYF
V: TRBV6-2/TRBV6-3; J: TRBJ2-3; D: TRBD1; size: medium-sized; DNA: TGTGCCAGCAGTTGGGACAGTACAGATACGCAGTATTTT; CDR3: CASSWDSTDTQYF
V: TRBV20-1; J: TRBJ2-1; D: TRBD2; size: many; DNA: TGCAGTGCTAGAGATATATTTACGGGAGGTCTTTCCTACAATGAGCAGTTCTTC; CDR3: CSARDIFTGGLSYNEQFF
V: TRBV7-9; J: TRBJ2-1; D: -; size: -; DNA: TGTGCCAGCAGCTTAGGTGCCGGGACTCGGAACAATGAGCAGTTCTTC; CDR3: CASSLGAGTRNNEQFF
V: TRBV10-3; J: TRBJ2-5; D: TRBD2; size: many; DNA: TGTGCCATCAGTGATCTAGCGGGGGGGCGAGAGACCCAGTACTTC; CDR3: CAISDLAGGRETQYF
V: TRBV5-1; J: TRBJ2-2; D: -; size: many; DNA: TGCGCCAGCAGCGTGAGACTAGATCCCGGGGAGCTGTTTTTT; CDR3: CASSVRLDPGELFF
V: TRBV12-3/TRBV12-4; J: TRBJ1-5; D: -; size: few; DNA: TGTGCCAGCACCCCCGGGGGTGGTAGCAATCAGCCCCAGCATTTT; CDR3: CASTPGGGSNQPQHF
V: TRBV9; J: TRBJ2-1; D: TRBD2; size: -; DNA: TGTGCTAGCAGCGCCCGACTAGCGGGAGGGCACAATGAGCAGCTCTTC; CDR3: CASSARLAGGHNEQLF
V: TRBV30; J: TRBJ2-7; D: -; size: few; DNA: TGTGCCTGGAGAAGATCGGTGCCGGATATCTCCTACGAGCAGTACTTC; CDR3: CAWRRSVPDISYEQYF
V: TRBV20-1; J: TRBJ2-5; D: -; size: many; DNA: TGCAGTGCTAGGGAAGCGGAACTAAAAGAGACCCAGTACTTC; CDR3: CSAREAELKETQYF
V: TRBV6-2/TRBV6-3; J: TRBJ1-1; D: -; size: -; DNA: TGTGCCAGCAGGGATGCGGGCCCCAACACTGAAGCTTTCTTT; CDR3: CASRDAGPNTEAFF
V: TRBV20-1; J: TRBJ2-4; D: -; size: -; DNA: TGCAGTGCGCGAGGGCATGTCAAAAACATTCAGTACTTT; CDR3: CSARGHVKNIQYF
V: TRBV4-1; J: TRBJ1-4; D: -; size: many; DNA: TGCGCCAGCAGCCAGCCATGGAGGGATGAAAAACTGTTTTTT; CDR3: CASSQPWRDEKLFF
V: TRBV7-9; J: TRBJ2-7; D: TRBD1; size: -; DNA: TGTGCCAGCAGCTGTACAGGGGGATGCGAGCAGTACTTC; CDR3: CASSCTGGCEQYF
V: TRBV7-2; J: TRBJ2-1; D: -; size: many; DNA: TGTGCCAGCAGCCTGGACAGCCAAATCCCCGAGCAGTTCTTC; CDR3: CASSLDSQIPEQFF
V: TRBV11-2; J: TRBJ2-3; D: TRBD2; size: many; DNA: TGTGCCAGCAGCCCGACTAGCGGAGCATTAGATACGCAGTATTTT; CDR3: CASSPTSGALDTQYF
V: TRBV2; J: TRBJ2-5; D: TRBD2; size: -; DNA: TGTGCCAGCAGTGAACAGGGGACTAGAAAAGAGACCCAGTACTTC; CDR3: CASSEQGTRKETQYF
V: TRBV3-1; J: TRBJ1-1; D: -; size: many; DNA: TGTGCCGCAGGGAGCGCAGGAGGTGTGAACACTGAAGCTTTCTTT; CDR3: CAAGSAGGVNTEAFF
V: TRBV12-3/TRBV12-4; J: TRBJ2-3; D: TRBD2; size: few; DNA: TGTGCCAGCAGTACTAGCGGGTACACAGATACGCAGTATTTT; CDR3: CASSTSGYTDTQYF
V: TRBV7-9; J: TRBJ2-2; D: -; size: many; DNA: TGTGCCAGCAGCGCCGGAAGAAGGGGGGCAGACACCGGGGAGCTGTTTTTT; CDR3: CASSAGRRGADTGELFF
V: TRBV3-1; J: TRBJ2-1; D: TRBD2; size: many; DNA: TGTGCCAGCAGCTCTCGACTAGCGGGAGGGCCGGGGTCCTACAATGAGCAGTTCTTC; CDR3: CASSSRLAGGPGSYNEQFF
V: TRBV3-1; J: TRBJ2-1; D: -; size: -; DNA: TGTGCCAGCGGCTTTGGGAATGAGCAGTTCTTC; CDR3: CASGFGNEQFF
V: TRBV11-2; J: TRBJ2-1; D: TRBD2; size: many; DNA: TGTGCCAGCAGCTTGGGGGAGGGGTTACGGCAGTTCTTC; CDR3: CASSLGEGLRQFF
V: TRBV28; J: TRBJ2-5; D: -; size: many; DNA: TGTGCCAGCAGTTTAAGAAGCGGCTCGAGGAAGACCCAGTACTTC; CDR3: CASSLRSGSRKTQYF
V: TRBV6-5; J: TRBJ1-1; D: -; size: many; DNA: TGTGCCAGCAGTTACTTAGGGGTTTACGCTGAAGCTTTCTTT; CDR3: CASSYLGVYAEAFF
V: TRBV25-1; J: TRBJ1-1; D: TRBD1; size: many; DNA: TGTGCCAGCAGTGAATTCCGGACAGGGGGGAACACTGAAGCTTTCTTT; CDR3: CASSEFRTGGNTEAFF
V: TRBV15; J: TRBJ2-5; D: -; size: few; DNA: TGTGCCACCAGCAGAGATCCGAGGGAGACCCAGTACTTC; CDR3: CATSRDPRETQYF
V: TRBV5-1; J: TRBJ2-7; D: -; size: many; DNA: TGCGCCAGCAGCTCCAGCCTTTCACAGGCCGTTTCCTACGAGCAGTACTTC; CDR3: CASSSSLSQAVSYEQYF
V: TRBV28; J: TRBJ2-1; D: TRBD1; size: many; DNA: TGTGCCAGCAGTATCCAGGGGGCCGATTCCTACAATGAGCAGTTCTTC; CDR3: CASSIQGADSYNEQFF
V: TRBV4-1; J: TRBJ2-3; D: -; size: few; DNA: TGCGCCAGCAGCCAAGAAGGTAGCACAGATACGCAGTATTTT; CDR3: CASSQEGSTDTQYF
V: TRBV28; J: TRBJ2-7; D: -; size: many; DNA: TGTGCCAGCAGTTACCTCCTTTGGCGGGGCGGCTACGAGCAGTACTTC; CDR3: CASSYLLWRGGYEQYF
V: TRBV20-1; J: TRBJ2-7; D: TRBD1; size: many; DNA: TGCAGTGCTGACATTAACAGGGGGCGGGTGAAGTACGAGCAGTACTTC; CDR3: CSADINRGRVKYEQYF
V: TRBV19; J: TRBJ2-2; D: TRBD1; size: many; DNA: TGTGCCAGTAGTGAACCAGGGGGCCCGAACACCGGGGAGCTGTTTTTT; CDR3: CASSEPGGPNTGELFF
V: TRBV7-9; J: TRBJ2-2; D: -; size: many; DNA: TGTGCCAGCAGCTTAGCAGGGTCCGGGGAGCTGTTTTTT; CDR3: CASSLAGSGELFF
V: TRBV2; J: TRBJ2-4; D: -; size: -; DNA: TGTGCCAGCAGTGCGCGGGGGCCCGAAAACATTCAGTACTTC; CDR3: CASSARGPENIQYF
V: TRBV4-1; J: TRBJ1-1; D: TRBD1; size: many; DNA: TGCGCCAGCAGCCATAAAAACTTCATAGTCAGGGGGCGTCCTGAAGCTTTCTTT; CDR3: CASSHKNFIVRGRPEAFF
V: TRBV15; J: TRBJ2-1; D: -; size: medium-sized; DNA: TGTGCCACCAGCAGAGCCCCCTCAGATGAGCAGTTCTTC; CDR3: CATSRAPSDEQFF
V: TRBV20-1; J: TRBJ2-3; D: -; size: many; DNA: TGCAGTGTCCAGCAAGTCAGGTTTATGACTAGCACAGATACGCAGTATTTT; CDR3: CSVQQVRFMTSTDTQYF
V: TRBV29-1; J: TRBJ2-5; D: -; size: many; DNA: TGCAGCGTTGAAGGCCGTTTTAAAGAGACCCAGTACTTC; CDR3: CSVEGRFKETQYF
V: TRBV6-2/TRBV6-3; J: TRBJ1-3; D: TRBD1; size: -; DNA: TGTGCCAGCAAGAAATTCCGGGACAGGACGAACGGAAACACCATATATTTT; CDR3: CASKKFRDRTNGNTIYF
V: TRBV19; J: TRBJ1-5; D: -; size: many; DNA: TGTGCCAGTAGTATAGCAGAAGGACGCAATCAGCCCCAGCATTTT; CDR3: CASSIAEGRNQPQHF
V: TRBV20-1; J: TRBJ2-7; D: TRBD1; size: many; DNA: TGCAGTGCCCCGGGACAGGGGCCGGGCTACGAGCAGTACTTC; CDR3: CSAPGQGPGYEQYF